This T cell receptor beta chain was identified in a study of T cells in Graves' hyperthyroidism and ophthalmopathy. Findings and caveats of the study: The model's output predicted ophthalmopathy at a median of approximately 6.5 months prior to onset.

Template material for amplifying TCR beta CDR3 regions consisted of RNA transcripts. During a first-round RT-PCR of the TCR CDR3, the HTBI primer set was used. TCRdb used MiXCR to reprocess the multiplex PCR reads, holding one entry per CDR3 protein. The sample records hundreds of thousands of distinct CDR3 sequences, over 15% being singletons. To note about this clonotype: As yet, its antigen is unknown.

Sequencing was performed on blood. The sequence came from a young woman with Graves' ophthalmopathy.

The CDR3 nucleotides are TGTGCCAGCAGTGAAGCGTGGGAGGGGGCCTCCTACGAGCAGTACTTC. Amino acid sequence: CASSEAWEGASYEQYF. This chain connects TRBV2 to TRBJ2-7, with D possibly called TRBD1 or TRBD2 (7 bases each). V was clipped by 0 bases and J by 0 bases, with 12 bases between them. The CDR3 totals 16 residues. CDR1 is SNHLY, CDR2 FYNNEI, per germline.